The 30 T cell receptor beta chains reported below all come from one sample, sequenced in a study of blood T cell repertoires in COVID-19. Measured with immunoSEQ multiplex PCR; TCRdb has only the in-frame clones, and not every one. The sample records 50,000 to 80,000 clones, 85% to 90% being singletons. The source material was peripheral blood. Every receptor here comes from a man aged 45-65 years with active COVID-19.

The chain's CDR3 is CASSRREDSPLHF. CDR3 DNA sequence: TGTGCCAGCAGTAGGCGGGAAGATTCACCCCTCCACTTT. V is TRBV27 and J is TRBJ1-6; D not certain. The CDR3 spans 13 residues. The V gene lost 5 bases and the J gene lost 8 bases, with 10 bases spanning the gap. CDR1 MNHEY and CDR2 SMNVEV come from the germline V gene (reference sequence).

The chain joins TRBV20-1 to TRBJ2-7, with D perhaps matching TRBD1 (6 bases). Trimming cost V 4 bases and J 0 bases, with 19 bases left between them. Per germline, CDR1 DFQATT and CDR2 SNEGSKA (reference sequence). The CDR3 sequence is 16 residues long. This chain's CDR3 is CSATELTGRSSYEQYF. In DNA, the CDR3 is TGCAGTGCTACTGAACTGACAGGACGGAGCTCCTACGAGCAGTACTTC.

The CDR3 protein is CASSLVAGVIGTEAFF. In nucleotides, the CDR3 is TGCGCCAGCAGCTTGGTGGCAGGGGTAATTGGCACTGAAGCTTTCTTT. The J gene is TRBJ1-1, the V gene TRBV5-1; possibly TRBD1 for D (6 bases). The CDR3 is 16 residues long. Germline V lookup: CDR1 SGHRS, CDR2 YFSETQ. V lost 0 bases and J lost 4, with 16 bases in between.

Here the CDR3 reads CASSLGQGNTEAFF. As DNA, the CDR3 is TGTGCCAGCAGCCTGGGACAGGGAAACACTGAAGCTTTCTTT. The genes are TRBV11-2 and TRBJ1-1; TRBD1 aligns across 9 bases. This CDR3 has 14 amino acids. With 5 bases clipped from V and 2 bases from J, the junction kept 3 bases outside the gene matches. Per the germline V gene, CDR1 is SGHAT and CDR2 is FQNNGV.

V is TRBV7-2 and J is TRBJ2-1; D remains ambiguous. The germline V gene has CDR1 SGHTA and CDR2 FQGNSA. This CDR3 has 14 amino acids. V was clipped by 3 bases and J by 0 bases, with 6 bases between them. CDR3: CASSFSSSYNEQFF. For the CDR3, the DNA is TGTGCCAGCAGCTTCTCGAGCTCCTACAATGAGCAGTTCTTC.

The chain recombines TRBV5-1 with TRBJ2-3, with 10 bases matching TRBD1. From germline, CDR1 is SGHRS and CDR2 YFSETQ. J was trimmed by 3 bases and V by 0 bases; bases with no gene match: 1. This CDR3 contains 15 residues. CDR3 in amino acids: CASSLGDRGTDTQYF. In DNA form, the CDR3 reads TGCGCCAGCAGCTTGGGGGACAGGGGAACAGATACGCAGTATTTT. Complete variable domain (other parts from reference TRBV5-1 and TRBJ2-3): KAGVTQTPRYLIKTRGQQVTLSCSPISGHRSVSWYQQTPGQGLQFLFEYFSETQRNKGNFPGRFSGRQFSNSRSEMNVSTLELGDSALYLCASSLGDRGTDTQYFGPGTRLTVL.

The chain recombines TRBV6-1 with TRBJ2-1; D is possibly TRBD1 (5 bases). V was pared by 3 bases and J by 9 bases, with 15 bases between. In germline, CDR1 is MNHNS, CDR2 SASEGT. This CDR3 is built from 14 residues. In DNA form, the CDR3 reads TGTGCCAGCAGTGACGTCTGGGGCAGACCTGAGCAGTTCTTC. This gives the protein CASSDVWGRPEQFF.

This clone was detected only a few times. The rearrangement links TRBV5-4 to TRBJ2-1, with D possibly being TRBD1 (7 bases). The germline CDR1 and CDR2 sequences are SGHNT and YYREEE (reference sequence). The CDR3 consists of 15 residues. V was trimmed by 4 bases and J by 6 bases, leaving 17 bases between them. CDR3 DNA sequence: TGTGCCAGCAGCCCTACAGGGGACGGGGGCAATGAGCAGTTCTTC. It encodes CASSPTGDGGNEQFF.

CDR3 nucleotide sequence: TGTGCCAGCGGGCGGGGCAACTCACCCCTCCACTTT. Translated, it gives CASGRGNSPLHF. The genes are TRBV28 and TRBJ1-6; a possible D gene is TRBD1 (5 bases). The CDR3 length is 12 residues. V was cut by 8 bases and J by 10 bases, with 12 bases left in between. CDR1 and CDR2 (germline): MDHEN, SYDVKM.

The CDR3 reads CASSPRESYEQYF. CDR3 sequence (DNA): TGTGCCAGCAGTCCCCGGGAAAGCTACGAGCAGTACTTC. V gene TRBV2 combines with J gene TRBJ2-7; D perhaps matches TRBD2 (5 bases). Trimming pared 5 bases from V and 3 bases from J, leaving 11 bases between. Germline CDR1 reads SNHLY; CDR2 reads FYNNEI. The CDR3 has 13 amino acids.

This rearrangement joins TRBV28 to TRBJ1-2; D possibly corresponds to TRBD1 (5 bases). The CDR3 extends over 17 amino acids. V lost 6 bases to trimming and J lost 4 bases, with 24 bases between them. In germline, CDR1 is MDHEN, CDR2 SYDVKM. The CDR3 nucleotides are TGTGCCAGCAGACTACCTTTCGGGGGTCCCGGGAGCTATGGCTACACCTTC. Protein sequence: CASRLPFGGPGSYGYTF.

The gene calls are TRBV5-4 and TRBJ2-1; TRBD2 matches 7 bases. V shed 4 bases, J shed 5 bases, and the junction held 6 bases outside the gene matches. Germline-derived CDR1 and CDR2 are SGHNT and YYREEE (reference sequence). The CDR3 spans 14 residues. CDR3 nucleotides: TGTGCCAGCAGCGCCGGAGGGACTAACAATGAGCAGTTCTTC. Translating gives CASSAGGTNNEQFF.

The chain recombines TRBV6-1 with TRBJ1-2; unclear D gene. The V end was cut by 2 bases, the J end by 0 bases, with 10 bases between. This CDR3 is built from 15 residues. Germline V gene sequence: CDR1 MNHNS, CDR2 SASEGT. Here the CDR3 DNA reads TGTGCCAGCAGTGAAAGTGTGCCAGCTAACTATGGCTACACCTTC. Translation: CASSESVPANYGYTF.

The V gene is TRBV4-2, the J gene TRBJ1-1, with TRBD1 identical over 7 bases. The CDR3 totals 14 residues. The ends lost 3 bases at V and 10 bases at J; junction bases unmatched: 11. In germline, CDR1 is LGHNA, CDR2 YNFKEQ. This chain's CDR3 is CASSQGGQVNRAFF. The CDR3 coding sequence is TGTGCCAGCAGCCAGGGCGGACAGGTGAACAGAGCTTTCTTT.

This clone appeared once. The rearrangement links TRBV5-1 to TRBJ2-5; TRBD1 matches 7 bases. The trim removed 3 bases at V and 4 bases at J, leaving 6 bases unmatched. The CDR3 totals 14 residues. Germline values: CDR1 SGHRS, CDR2 YFSETQ. The CDR3 loop reads CASSSTGNSETQYF. The CDR3 DNA reads TGCGCCAGCAGCTCGACAGGGAACTCAGAGACCCAGTACTTC.

The CDR3 spells CASSRIQGSSYNEQFF. The DNA for the CDR3 is TGTGCCAGCAGCCGAATACAGGGGAGCTCCTACAATGAGCAGTTCTTC. The J gene is TRBJ2-1, the V gene TRBV3-1 (or the pseudogene TRBV3-2); TRBD1 matches 7 bases. Trimming took 4 bases from V and 0 from J; bases not matched to a gene: 6. CDR1 and CDR2 (germline): LGHDT, YNNKEL (reference sequence). The CDR3 covers 16 residues.

The chain uses TRBV12-5 and TRBJ2-3, with D uncertain. The CDR3 consists of 16 residues. V was shortened by 5 bases and J by 6 bases, with 21 bases between the two germline ends. The germline V gene has CDR1 LGHNT and CDR2 FRNRAP. CDR3 nucleotides: TGTGCTAGTGGTGGCCGGGTTGCGCCTTACACTGATACGCAGTATTTT. It is translated as CASGGRVAPYTDTQYF. Supplemented by reference TRBV12-5 and TRBJ2-3, the full variable domain reads DARVTQTPRHKVTEMGQEVTMRCQPILGHNTVFWYRQTMMQGLELLAYFRNRAPLDDSGMPKDRFSAEMPDATLATLKIQPSEPRDSAVYFCASGGRVAPYTDTQYFGPGTRLTVL.

The DNA of the CDR3 is TGTGCCTGGAGTGTAGAGGTGACAGGGGTCCATGAGCAGTTCTTC. Translation gives CAWSVEVTGVHEQFF. The V gene is TRBV30, the J gene TRBJ2-1; 8 nucleotides line up with TRBD1. J lost 8 bases, V lost 0 bases, and 9 bases had no gene match. The CDR3 extends over 15 amino acids. Per germline, CDR1 GTSNPN and CDR2 SVGIG (reference sequence).

This chain connects TRBV10-3 to TRBJ2-1; 14 nucleotides agree with TRBD2. Germline-derived CDR1 and CDR2 are ENHRY and SYGVKD. V shed 3 bases, J shed 5 bases, and the junction held 3 bases outside the gene matches. CDR3 length: 16 residues. CDR3 sequence reads: CAISDPGLAGDNEQFF. The CDR3 nucleotides are TGTGCCATCAGTGATCCGGGACTAGCGGGAGACAATGAGCAGTTCTTC.

This chain links TRBV3-1 (or the pseudogene TRBV3-2) with TRBJ1-1, with D maybe TRBD1 (5 bases). Trimming pared 5 bases from V and 11 bases from J, leaving 12 bases between. The V gene's germline CDR1 is LGHDT and CDR2 YNNKEL (reference sequence). The CDR3 loop spans 11 amino acids. CDR3 amino acids: CASSSGLLAFF. The CDR3 DNA reads TGTGCCAGCAGCTCGGGACTCTTGGCTTTCTTT.

The V gene is TRBV19, the J gene TRBJ1-1; 12 bases match TRBD1. This CDR3 region has 15 residues. CDR1 LNHDA and CDR2 SQIVND come from the germline V gene (reference sequence). V lost 6 bases, J lost 5 bases, and 7 bases stayed unmatched. This CDR3 is CASRGTGGLRTEAFF. DNA of the CDR3: TGTGCCAGTAGGGGGACAGGGGGCCTGAGGACTGAAGCTTTCTTT.

The chain recombines TRBV9 with TRBJ2-4; D is unresolved. The germline gives CDR1 SGDLS, CDR2 YYNGEE. This CDR3 contains 17 residues. Trimming pared 0 bases from V and 0 bases from J, leaving 13 bases between. CDR3 protein: CASSVVRFYLAKNIQYF. Here the CDR3 DNA reads TGTGCCAGCAGCGTAGTTCGGTTTTATTTAGCCAAAAACATTCAGTACTTC.

The chain joins TRBV18 to TRBJ2-6, with 9 bases that match TRBD1. The trim removed 3 bases at V and 4 bases at J, leaving 4 bases unmatched. This CDR3 is 16 amino acids long. Looked up from germline, CDR1 is KGHSH and CDR2 is LQKENI. CDR3 bases: TGTGCCAGCTCACCGGGGACAGGGACCGGGGCCAACGTCCTGACTTTC. Protein sequence: CASSPGTGTGANVLTF.

The chain recombines TRBV23-1 with TRBJ2-4; possible D gene TRBD1, 6 bases. Being an ORF, TRBV23-1 has a function that is uncertain. V was clipped by 7 bases and J by 0 bases, with 19 bases between them. The CDR3 has 17 residues. CDR3: CASTRSRQVLAKNIQYF. The CDR3 nucleotides read TGCGCCAGCACTAGGTCAAGACAGGTCCTAGCCAAAAACATTCAGTACTTC.

This chain connects TRBV19 to TRBJ2-2; D is unresolved. Germline V gene lookup returns CDR1 LNHDA and CDR2 SQIVND (reference sequence). The CDR3 contains 13 residues. The germline V and J ends were trimmed by 5 bases and 3 bases, with 7 bases remaining between them. CDR3 residues: CASSGLYTGELFF. CDR3 nucleotides: TGTGCCAGTAGTGGGCTTTACACCGGGGAGCTGTTTTTT. Using reference TRBV19 and TRBJ2-2 for the parts outside the CDR3, the full variable domain is DGGITQSPKYLFRKEGQNVTLSCEQNLNHDAMYWYRQDPGQGLRLIYYSQIVNDFQKGDIAEGYSVSREKKESFPLTVTSAQKNPTAFYLCASSGLYTGELFFGEGSRLTVL.

This chain joins TRBV28 and TRBJ1-2; 9 nucleotides line up with TRBD1. The CDR3 sequence is 12 residues long. Germline CDR1 MDHEN, CDR2 SYDVKM. V lost 10 bases to trimming and J lost 7 bases; unmatched junction nucleotides: 7. CDR3 sequence reads: CATWDRVGGYTF. CDR3 bases: TGTGCCACCTGGGACAGGGTAGGTGGCTACACCTTC.

The rearrangement links TRBV9 to TRBJ2-2, with TRBD2 identical over 8 bases. The CDR3 is 15 amino acids. CDR1 SGDLS and CDR2 YYNGEE come from the germline V gene. J lost 6 bases, V lost 2 bases, and 6 bases had no gene match. CDR3 DNA sequence: TGTGCCAGCAGCGTCAACGGGAGGGTCGCCGGGGAGCTGTTTTTT. It specifies CASSVNGRVAGELFF.

The chain combines TRBV9 with TRBJ2-1, with 9 bases identical to TRBD1. With V trimmed by 4 bases and J by 6 bases, 11 bases remained unmatched. Germline V gives CDR1 SGDLS, CDR2 YYNGEE. The CDR3 spans 16 residues. CDR3 residues: CASSPTPGTGSNEQFF. The CDR3 coding sequence is TGTGCCAGCAGCCCTACTCCCGGGACAGGGAGCAATGAGCAGTTCTTC.

This sequence joins TRBV5-4 and TRBJ2-4; D is possibly TRBD2 (5 bases). Germline values: CDR1 SGHNT, CDR2 YYREEE (reference sequence). The CDR3 has 16 amino acids. The ends were cut back, 0 bases at V and 0 bases at J, with 10 bases in the middle. CDR3 DNA sequence: TGTGCCAGCAGCTTGGGGACTTCCCTAGCCAAAAACATTCAGTACTTC. Protein: CASSLGTSLAKNIQYF.

The chain carries TRBV18 and TRBJ1-2; D remains unclear. V lost 5 bases to trimming and J lost 5 bases, with 9 bases between them. CDR1 is KGHSH, CDR2 LQKENI, per germline. The CDR3 length is 12 residues. The CDR3 protein is CASSSNQYGYTF. CDR3 nucleotides: TGTGCCAGCTCATCCAATCAATATGGCTACACCTTC.